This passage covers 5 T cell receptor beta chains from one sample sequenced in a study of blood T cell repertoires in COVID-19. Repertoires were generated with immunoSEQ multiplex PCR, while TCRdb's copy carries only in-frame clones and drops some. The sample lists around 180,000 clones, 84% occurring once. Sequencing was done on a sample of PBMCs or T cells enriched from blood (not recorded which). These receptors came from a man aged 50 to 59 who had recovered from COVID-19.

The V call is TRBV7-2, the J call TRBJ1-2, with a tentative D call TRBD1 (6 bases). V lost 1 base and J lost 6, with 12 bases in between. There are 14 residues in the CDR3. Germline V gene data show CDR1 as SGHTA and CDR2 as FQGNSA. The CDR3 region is CASSLGTGTDGYTF. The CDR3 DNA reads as TGTGCCAGCAGCTTAGGTACAGGGACGGATGGCTACACCTTC.

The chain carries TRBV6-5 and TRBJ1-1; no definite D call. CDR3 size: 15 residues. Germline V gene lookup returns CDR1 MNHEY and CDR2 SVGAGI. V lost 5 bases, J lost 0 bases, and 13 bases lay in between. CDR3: CASSQLALVNTEAFF. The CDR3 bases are TGTGCCAGCAGTCAACTCGCTCTTGTGAACACTGAAGCTTTCTTT.

The CDR3 bases are TGCGCCAGCAGTGGGGGACAGGGGCCTTGCGATGAGCAGTTCTTC. Translated: CASSGGQGPCDEQFF. J is TRBJ2-1 and V is TRBV10-1; 10 bases align to TRBD1. The CDR3 runs to 15 residues. Trimming cost V 4 bases and J 8 bases; bases outside gene matches: 8. Germline V gene sequence: CDR1 WNHNN, CDR2 SYGVQD (reference sequence).

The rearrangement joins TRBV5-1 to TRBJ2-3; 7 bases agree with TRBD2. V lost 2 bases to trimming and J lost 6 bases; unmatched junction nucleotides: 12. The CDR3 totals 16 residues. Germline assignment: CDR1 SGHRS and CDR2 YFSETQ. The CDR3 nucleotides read TGCGCCAGCAGCTTTATAGCGGGCCCGGCAGTTGATACGCAGTATTTT. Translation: CASSFIAGPAVDTQYF.

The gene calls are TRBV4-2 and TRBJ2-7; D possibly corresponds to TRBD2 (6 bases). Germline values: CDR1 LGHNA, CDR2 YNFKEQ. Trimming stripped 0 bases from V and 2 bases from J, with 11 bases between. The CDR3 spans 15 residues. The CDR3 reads CASSQEGGATYEQYF. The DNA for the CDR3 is TGTGCCAGCAGCCAAGAAGGCGGGGCGACCTACGAGCAGTACTTC.